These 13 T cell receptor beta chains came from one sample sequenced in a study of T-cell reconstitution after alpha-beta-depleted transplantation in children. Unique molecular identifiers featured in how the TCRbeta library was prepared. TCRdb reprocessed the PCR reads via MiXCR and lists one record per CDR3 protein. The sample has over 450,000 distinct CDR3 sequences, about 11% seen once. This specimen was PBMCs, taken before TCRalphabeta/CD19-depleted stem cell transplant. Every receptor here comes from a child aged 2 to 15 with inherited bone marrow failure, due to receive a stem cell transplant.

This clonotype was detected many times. The DNA of the CDR3 is TGCAGCGTTGAAGATTTAGGCGGCACCGGGGAGCTGTTTTTT. Residues: CSVEDLGGTGELFF. The chain couples TRBV29-1 to TRBJ2-2; D is ambiguous. Per the germline V gene, CDR1 is SQVTM and CDR2 is ANQGSEA. V was clipped by 0 bases and J by 4 bases, with 9 bases between them. This CDR3 has 14 residues.

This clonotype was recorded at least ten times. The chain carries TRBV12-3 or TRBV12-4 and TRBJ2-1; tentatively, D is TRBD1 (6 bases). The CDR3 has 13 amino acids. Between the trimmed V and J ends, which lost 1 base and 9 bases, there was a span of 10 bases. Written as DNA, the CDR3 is TGTGCCAGCAGTTTAGACCCAGGGGCTGAGCAGTTCTTC. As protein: CASSLDPGAEQFF.

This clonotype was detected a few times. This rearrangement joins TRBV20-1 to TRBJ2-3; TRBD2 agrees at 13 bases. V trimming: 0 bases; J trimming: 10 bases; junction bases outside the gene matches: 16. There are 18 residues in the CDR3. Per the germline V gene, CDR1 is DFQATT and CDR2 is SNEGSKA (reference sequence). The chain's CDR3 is CSARDRRGLAGLRVAQYF. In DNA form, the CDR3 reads TGCAGTGCTAGAGACCGGAGGGGACTAGCGGGATTGCGTGTTGCGCAGTATTTT.

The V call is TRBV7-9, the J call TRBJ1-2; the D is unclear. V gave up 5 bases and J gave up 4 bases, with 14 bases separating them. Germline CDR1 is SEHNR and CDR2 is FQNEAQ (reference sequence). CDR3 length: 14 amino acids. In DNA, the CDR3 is TGTGCCAGCAGCCCACTATCACTGTCCTATGGCTACACCTTC. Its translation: CASSPLSLSYGYTF.

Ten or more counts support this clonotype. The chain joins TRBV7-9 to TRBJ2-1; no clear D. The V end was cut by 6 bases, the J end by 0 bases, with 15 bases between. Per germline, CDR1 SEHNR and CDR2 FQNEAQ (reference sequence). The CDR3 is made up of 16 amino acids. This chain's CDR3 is CASSIPAKDSYNEQFF. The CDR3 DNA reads TGTGCCAGCAGTATCCCAGCGAAAGACTCCTACAATGAGCAGTTCTTC.

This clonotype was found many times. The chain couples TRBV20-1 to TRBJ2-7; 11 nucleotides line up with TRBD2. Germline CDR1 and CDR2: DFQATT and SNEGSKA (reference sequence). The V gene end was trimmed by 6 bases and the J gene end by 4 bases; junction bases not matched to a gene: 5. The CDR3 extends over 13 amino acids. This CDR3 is CSAIAGGMYEQYF. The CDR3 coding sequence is TGCAGTGCAATAGCGGGAGGGATGTACGAGCAGTACTTC.

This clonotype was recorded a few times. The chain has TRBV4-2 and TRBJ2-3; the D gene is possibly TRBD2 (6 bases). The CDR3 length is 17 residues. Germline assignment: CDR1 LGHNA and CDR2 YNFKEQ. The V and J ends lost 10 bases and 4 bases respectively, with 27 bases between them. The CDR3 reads CAISPADLVAAPDTQYF. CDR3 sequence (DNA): TGTGCCATCAGTCCCGCCGACTTGGTAGCGGCCCCAGATACGCAGTATTTT.

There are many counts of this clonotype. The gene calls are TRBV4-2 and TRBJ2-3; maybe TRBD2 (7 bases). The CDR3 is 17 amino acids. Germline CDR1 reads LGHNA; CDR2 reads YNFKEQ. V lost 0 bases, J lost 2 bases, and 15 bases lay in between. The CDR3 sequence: CASSQDGGAPTTDTQYF. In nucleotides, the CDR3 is TGTGCCAGCAGCCAAGATGGGGGGGCCCCCACCACAGATACGCAGTATTTT.

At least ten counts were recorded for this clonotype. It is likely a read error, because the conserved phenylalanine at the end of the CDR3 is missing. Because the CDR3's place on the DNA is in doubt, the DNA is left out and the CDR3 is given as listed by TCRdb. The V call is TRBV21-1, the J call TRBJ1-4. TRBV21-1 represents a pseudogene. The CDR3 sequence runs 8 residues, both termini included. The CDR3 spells CASSNCLL.

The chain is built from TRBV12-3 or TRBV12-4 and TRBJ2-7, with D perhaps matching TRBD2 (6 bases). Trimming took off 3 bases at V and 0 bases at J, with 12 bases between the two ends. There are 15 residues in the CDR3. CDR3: CASSFVGGNSYEQYF. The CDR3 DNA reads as TGTGCCAGCAGTTTCGTCGGCGGGAACTCCTACGAGCAGTACTTC.

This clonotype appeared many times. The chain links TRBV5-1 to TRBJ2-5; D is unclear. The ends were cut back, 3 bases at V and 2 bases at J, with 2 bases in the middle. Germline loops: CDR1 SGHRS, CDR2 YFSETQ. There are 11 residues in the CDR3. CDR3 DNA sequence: TGCGCCAGCAGCTGGCAAGAGACCCAGTACTTC. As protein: CASSWQETQYF.

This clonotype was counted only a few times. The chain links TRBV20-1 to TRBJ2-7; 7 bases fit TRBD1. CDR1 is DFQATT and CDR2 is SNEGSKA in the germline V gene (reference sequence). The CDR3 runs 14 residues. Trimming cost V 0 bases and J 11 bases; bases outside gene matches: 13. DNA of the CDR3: TGCAGTGCTAGAGATATTACAGGGGCCGCCGGGGAGTACTTC. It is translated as CSARDITGAAGEYF.

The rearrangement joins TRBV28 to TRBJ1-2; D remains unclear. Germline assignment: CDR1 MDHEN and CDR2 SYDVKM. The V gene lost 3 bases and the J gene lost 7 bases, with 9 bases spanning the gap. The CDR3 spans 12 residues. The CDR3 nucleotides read TGTGCCAGCAGTTTGAGAGGGTTTGGCTACACCTTC. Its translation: CASSLRGFGYTF.